This T cell receptor beta chain was recovered during a study of blood T cell repertoires in COVID-19. Across the whole study: The United States, Italy and Spain provided the acute and convalescent COVID-19 samples. Sources were T cells, B-cell-depleted T cells, or PBMCs; the material itself was cDNA or gDNA.

Germline V lookup: CDR1 SGHTA, CDR2 FQGTGA. V dropped 5 bases and J dropped 1; count of bases not matched to a gene: 2. This CDR3 has 13 residues. Recovered participants had two consecutive negative NP/OP PCR tests, healthcare professional clearance, or symptom resolution. Study processing details: How many nucleated cells were present was estimated from reference gene primer amplification. Method: immunoSEQ multiplex PCR; TCRdb's copy keeps in-frame clones and lacks some. The V and J calls and the clone size are those of that table, but D and trimming were determined from the DNA. The repertoire has about 190,000 clones, about 81% of them found once; the top ten carry roughly 3.2%.

The TCR comes from a woman aged 30 to 39 who had recovered from COVID-19. The chain links TRBV7-3 to TRBJ2-7; 7 bases are shared with TRBD2. The sample was PBMCs or T cells enriched from blood (not recorded which). In nucleotides, the CDR3 is TGTGCCAGCAGCCGGGACTATTCCTACGAGCAGTACTTC. Protein: CASSRDYSYEQYF.